This entry lists 20 T cell receptor beta chains sequenced from one sample in a study of T cells in Graves' hyperthyroidism and ophthalmopathy. RNA transcripts yielded amplified TCR beta CDR3 regions. A first-round RT-PCR of the TCR CDR3 used the HTBI primer set. MiXCR, applied by TCRdb to the multiplex PCR reads, yields one record per CDR3 protein. The data hold hundreds of thousands of distinct CDR3 sequences, with 14% observed a single time. Source material: blood. The source is a woman in her fifties or sixties with Graves' ophthalmopathy.

The chain carries TRBV24-1 and TRBJ2-1; 9 bases map to TRBD1. The CDR3 sequence is 15 residues long. V was clipped by 5 bases and J by 7 bases; unmatched bases: 8. Germline V gene sequence: CDR1 KGHDR, CDR2 SFDVKD. CDR3 loop: CATSGPGTGLNEQFF. The CDR3 DNA follows: TGTGCCACCAGTGGTCCTGGGACAGGGTTGAATGAGCAGTTCTTC.

This clonotype showed up many times. V usage is TRBV9 and J usage is TRBJ1-2; 9 bases are shared with TRBD1. CDR1 and CDR2 (germline): SGDLS, YYNGEE. Trimming at V came to 0 bases and at J to 5 bases, leaving 5 bases not matched to a gene. The CDR3 extends over 15 amino acids. The CDR3 DNA reads as TGTGCCAGCAGCGTAGCCGGGACAGGGCGTTATGGCTACACCTTC. Its translation: CASSVAGTGRYGYTF.

This clonotype was recorded many times. The chain links TRBV28 to TRBJ2-7, with a weak D call TRBD1 (5 bases). The V end was cut by 6 bases, the J end by 7 bases, with 16 bases between. The CDR3 extends over 13 amino acids. Germline V CDR1 and CDR2: MDHEN, SYDVKM. The CDR3 here is CASSTLGVWEQYF. The CDR3 DNA sequence: TGTGCCAGCAGCACGTTAGGGGTGTGGGAGCAGTACTTC.

The rearrangement links TRBV28 to TRBJ2-1, with 15 bases matching TRBD2. V lost 3 bases, J lost 6 bases, and 9 bases stayed unmatched. Per germline, CDR1 MDHEN and CDR2 SYDVKM. The CDR3 consists of 18 residues. CDR3: CASSFSRTSGRGRNEQFF. CDR3 DNA sequence: TGTGCCAGCAGTTTTTCCCGGACTAGCGGGAGGGGTCGCAATGAGCAGTTCTTC.

In this sample, this clonotype turned up many times. CDR3 DNA sequence: TGTGCCAGCAGTCAGTACCCGAACACTGAAGCTTTCTTT. This translates into CASSQYPNTEAFF. The gene calls are TRBV2 and TRBJ1-1; D is unresolved. The germline CDR1 and CDR2 sequences are SNHLY and FYNNEI. The CDR3 covers 13 residues. V was shortened by 5 bases and J by 1 base, with 8 bases between the two germline ends. The full variable domain, completed using reference TRBV2 and TRBJ1-1, is EPEVTQTPSHQVTQMGQEVILRCVPISNHLYFYWYRQILGQKVEFLVSFYNNEISEKSEIFDDQFSVERPDGSNFTLKIRSTKLEDSAMYFCASSQYPNTEAFFGQGTRLTVV.

This clonotype was seen many times. The chain is built from TRBV9 and TRBJ2-1; TRBD2 matches 9 bases. J lost 7 bases, V lost 0 bases, and 11 bases had no gene match. The CDR3 runs 17 residues. CDR1 is SGDLS, CDR2 YYNGEE, per germline. The CDR3 reads CASSVAGAGGPRNEQFF. As DNA, the CDR3 is TGTGCCAGCAGCGTAGCTGGGGCGGGAGGGCCCCGGAATGAGCAGTTCTTC.

The V gene is TRBV7-9, the J gene TRBJ2-7, with 13 bases identical to TRBD2. This CDR3 is built from 17 residues. Germline CDR1 reads SEHNR; CDR2 reads FQNEAQ (reference sequence). Trimming cost V 1 base and J 6 bases; bases outside gene matches: 9. CDR3 amino acids: CASSLGGLAGIFGEQYF. DNA for the CDR3: TGTGCCAGCAGCTTAGGGGGACTAGCGGGAATATTTGGCGAGCAGTACTTC.

This clonotype occurred many times. V and J are TRBV29-1 and TRBJ2-5, with unresolved D. Trimming took off 7 bases at V and 3 bases at J, with 6 bases between the two ends. The CDR3 loop spans 10 amino acids. The germline V gene encodes CDR1 SQVTM and CDR2 ANQGSEA. For the CDR3, the DNA is TGCAGCGCAGTAGAAGAGACCCAGTACTTC. Translated: CSAVEETQYF.

The DNA for the CDR3 is TGTGCCAGCAGCCTAGGACAGGGGCGGGGAGATACGCAGTATTTT. Its translation is CASSLGQGRGDTQYF. V usage is TRBV7-9 and J usage is TRBJ2-3; 9 bases are shared with TRBD1. CDR1 and CDR2 (germline): SEHNR, FQNEAQ (reference sequence). There are 15 residues in the CDR3. V lost 5 bases and J lost 5; bases outside the gene matches: 8.

Many counts were recorded for this clonotype. The chain combines TRBV5-1 with TRBJ2-7, with 7 bases lining up with TRBD2. CDR1 and CDR2 (germline): SGHRS, YFSETQ. The CDR3 spans 15 residues. The ends lost 5 bases at V and 0 bases at J; junction bases unmatched: 8. CDR3 sequence reads: CASSFLAEGSYEQYF. The CDR3 DNA is TGCGCCAGCAGTTTTCTAGCGGAGGGCTCCTACGAGCAGTACTTC.

This clonotype has just a few counts. The V and J genes are TRBV7-2 and TRBJ1-5; tentatively, D is TRBD1 (5 bases). The germline V gene has CDR1 SGHTA and CDR2 FQGNSA. CDR3 size: 14 residues. The ends were cut back, 5 bases at V and 5 bases at J, with 13 bases in the middle. CDR3: CASSQGRPHQPQHF. DNA for the CDR3: TGTGCCAGCAGCCAGGGACGGCCTCATCAGCCCCAGCATTTT.

The table lists this clonotype with many counts. The rearrangement links TRBV7-3 to TRBJ2-1, with 8 bases identical to TRBD2. V dropped 3 bases and J dropped 1; count of bases not matched to a gene: 5. This CDR3 comprises 16 residues. Looked up from germline, CDR1 is SGHTA and CDR2 is FQGTGA. The CDR3 DNA sequence: TGTGCCAGCAGCTTTTCCGGGGGGGCTTCCTACAATGAGCAGTTCTTC. It yields the protein CASSFSGGASYNEQFF.

This clonotype was seen at least ten times. The chain carries TRBV20-1 and TRBJ2-7, with TRBD2 identical over 9 bases. Trimming removed 0 bases from V and 4 bases from J; junction bases left unmatched: 4. The CDR3 covers 14 residues. Per the germline V gene, CDR1 is DFQATT and CDR2 is SNEGSKA (reference sequence). The CDR3 DNA reads as TGCAGTGCTAGAGATCCGGGACTAGCTTACGAGCAGTACTTC. Its translation: CSARDPGLAYEQYF.

This clonotype was seen more than once but under ten times. This rearrangement joins TRBV9 to TRBJ2-1; 9 bases are a match to TRBD1. Germline CDR1 SGDLS, CDR2 YYNGEE. V lost 3 bases, J lost 2 bases, and 21 bases stayed unmatched. The CDR3 runs 21 residues. The chain's CDR3 is CASSERVGTGLGGATYNEQFF. The CDR3 bases are TGTGCCAGCAGCGAACGGGTAGGGACAGGGCTTGGCGGGGCTACCTACAATGAGCAGTTCTTC.

The V and J genes are TRBV28 and TRBJ1-6; D remains ambiguous. The CDR3 sequence is 15 residues long. Germline lookup yields CDR1 MDHEN and CDR2 SYDVKM. V was cut by 7 bases and J by 8 bases, with 18 bases left in between. Written as DNA, the CDR3 is TGTGCCAGCACCCCCTTCCTCGGGCCGGATTCACCCCTCCACTTT. Translating gives CASTPFLGPDSPLHF.

This clonotype has just a few counts. The chain is built from TRBV2 and TRBJ2-5, with a tentative D call TRBD2 (6 bases). Germline V gene sequence: CDR1 SNHLY, CDR2 FYNNEI. Deletions cut 3 bases from V and 3 bases from J, with 14 bases between. This CDR3 has 15 amino acids. The CDR3 loop reads CASSEGREVEETQYF. DNA of the CDR3: TGTGCCAGCAGTGAGGGCAGGGAGGTTGAAGAGACCCAGTACTTC.

This clonotype was recorded many times. The chain recombines TRBV2 with TRBJ1-2; no clear D gene. The CDR3 contains 13 residues. V was shortened by 7 bases and J by 0 bases, with 9 bases between the two germline ends. Germline V lookup: CDR1 SNHLY, CDR2 FYNNEI. The CDR3: CASIGRTNYGYTF. DNA of the CDR3: TGTGCCAGCATCGGCAGGACTAACTATGGCTACACCTTC. Full variable domain (rest looked up from reference TRBV2 and TRBJ1-2): EPEVTQTPSHQVTQMGQEVILRCVPISNHLYFYWYRQILGQKVEFLVSFYNNEISEKSEIFDDQFSVERPDGSNFTLKIRSTKLEDSAMYFCASIGRTNYGYTFGSGTRLTVV.

The chain is built from TRBV14 and TRBJ2-1, with TRBD2 matching 9 bases. The CDR3 spans 16 residues. The V gene end was trimmed by 4 bases and the J gene end by 9 bases; junction bases not matched to a gene: 13. The germline V gene has CDR1 SGHDN and CDR2 FVKESK. The CDR3 here is CASSPRGIAGDGEQFF. CDR3 nucleotide sequence: TGTGCCAGCAGCCCAAGAGGAATAGCGGGAGATGGTGAGCAGTTCTTC.

This clonotype has at least ten counts. The V call is TRBV11-2, the J call TRBJ2-2, with 9 bases fitting TRBD2. CDR1 is SGHAT, CDR2 FQNNGV, per germline. V was pared by 1 base and J by 2 bases, with 5 bases of the junction left unmatched. This CDR3 contains 17 residues. The CDR3 coding sequence is TGTGCCAGCAGCTTAGTAGCCCTAGCGGGAAACACCGGGGAGCTGTTTTTT. This sequence encodes CASSLVALAGNTGELFF.

Details on this clonotype: A read error is possible here, since a much larger clone lies one base away. The V and J genes are TRBV20-1 and TRBJ1-2; 7 bases align to TRBD1. Germline assignment: CDR1 DFQATT and CDR2 SNEGSKA (reference sequence). Trimming at V came to 6 bases and at J to 2 bases, leaving 9 bases not matched to a gene. The CDR3 sequence is 14 residues long. CDR3 residues: CSALPGQKNYGYTF. The CDR3 DNA sequence: TGCAGTGCACTTCCGGGACAGAAAAACTATGGCTACACCTTC.